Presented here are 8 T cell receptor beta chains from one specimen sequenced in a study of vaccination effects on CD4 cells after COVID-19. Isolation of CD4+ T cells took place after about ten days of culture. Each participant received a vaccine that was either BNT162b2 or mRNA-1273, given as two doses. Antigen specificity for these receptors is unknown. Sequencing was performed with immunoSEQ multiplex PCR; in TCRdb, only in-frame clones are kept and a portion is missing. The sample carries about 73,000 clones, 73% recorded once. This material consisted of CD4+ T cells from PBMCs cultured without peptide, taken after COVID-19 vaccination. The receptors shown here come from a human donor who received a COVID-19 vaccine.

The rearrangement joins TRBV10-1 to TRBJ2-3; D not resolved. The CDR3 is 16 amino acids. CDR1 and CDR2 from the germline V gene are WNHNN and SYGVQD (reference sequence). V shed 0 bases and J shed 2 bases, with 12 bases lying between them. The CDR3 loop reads CASSESMGLLTDTQYF. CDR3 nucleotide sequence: TGCGCCAGCAGTGAGTCGATGGGCCTCCTCACAGATACGCAGTATTTT.

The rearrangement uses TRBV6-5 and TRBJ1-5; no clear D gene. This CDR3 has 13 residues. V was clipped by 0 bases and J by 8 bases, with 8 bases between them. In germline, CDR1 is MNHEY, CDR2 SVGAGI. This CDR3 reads CASSYSIYKPQHF. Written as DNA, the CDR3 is TGTGCCAGCAGTTACTCGATTTATAAGCCCCAGCATTTT.

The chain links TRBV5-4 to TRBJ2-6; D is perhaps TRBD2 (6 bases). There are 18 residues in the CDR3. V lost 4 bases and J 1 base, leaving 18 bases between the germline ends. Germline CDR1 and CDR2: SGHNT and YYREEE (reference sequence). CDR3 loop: CASSLGGRATSGANVLTF. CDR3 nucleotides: TGTGCCAGCAGCCTGGGGGGTCGGGCCACGTCTGGGGCCAACGTCCTGACTTTC.

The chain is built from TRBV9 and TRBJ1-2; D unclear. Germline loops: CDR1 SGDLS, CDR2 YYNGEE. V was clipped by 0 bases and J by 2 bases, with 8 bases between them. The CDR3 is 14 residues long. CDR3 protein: CASSVDRTNYGYTF. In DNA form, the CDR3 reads TGTGCCAGCAGCGTAGACCGAACAAACTATGGCTACACCTTC.

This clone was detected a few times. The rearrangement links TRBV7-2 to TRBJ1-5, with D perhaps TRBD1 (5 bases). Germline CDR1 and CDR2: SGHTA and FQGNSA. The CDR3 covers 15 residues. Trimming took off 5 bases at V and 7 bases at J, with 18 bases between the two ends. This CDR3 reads CASSPQVGVGQPQHF. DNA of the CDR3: TGTGCCAGCAGCCCCCAGGTAGGGGTGGGCCAGCCCCAGCATTTT.

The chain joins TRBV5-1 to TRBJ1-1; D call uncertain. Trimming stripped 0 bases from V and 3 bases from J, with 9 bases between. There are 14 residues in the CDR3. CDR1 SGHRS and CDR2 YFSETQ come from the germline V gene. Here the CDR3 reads CASSLGGLDTEAFF. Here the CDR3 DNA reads TGCGCCAGCAGCTTGGGGGGATTAGACACTGAAGCTTTCTTT. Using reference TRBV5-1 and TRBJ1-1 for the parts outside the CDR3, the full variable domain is KAGVTQTPRYLIKTRGQQVTLSCSPISGHRSVSWYQQTPGQGLQFLFEYFSETQRNKGNFPGRFSGRQFSNSRSEMNVSTLELGDSALYLCASSLGGLDTEAFFGQGTRLTVV.

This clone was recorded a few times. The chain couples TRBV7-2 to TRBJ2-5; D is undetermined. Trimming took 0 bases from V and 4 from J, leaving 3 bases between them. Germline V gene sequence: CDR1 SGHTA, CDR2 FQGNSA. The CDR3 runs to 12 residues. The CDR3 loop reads CASSLALETQYF. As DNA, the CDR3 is TGTGCCAGCAGCTTAGCGCTAGAGACCCAGTACTTC.

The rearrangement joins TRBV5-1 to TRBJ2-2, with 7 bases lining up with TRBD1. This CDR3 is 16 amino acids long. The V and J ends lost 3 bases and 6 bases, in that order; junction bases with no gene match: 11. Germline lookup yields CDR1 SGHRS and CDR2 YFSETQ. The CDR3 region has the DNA TGCGCCAGCAGCTCCCCGACAGGGTATTATGCCGGGGAGCTGTTTTTT. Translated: CASSSPTGYYAGELFF. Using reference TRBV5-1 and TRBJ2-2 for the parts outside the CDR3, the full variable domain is KAGVTQTPRYLIKTRGQQVTLSCSPISGHRSVSWYQQTPGQGLQFLFEYFSETQRNKGNFPGRFSGRQFSNSRSEMNVSTLELGDSALYLCASSSPTGYYAGELFFGEGSRLTVL.